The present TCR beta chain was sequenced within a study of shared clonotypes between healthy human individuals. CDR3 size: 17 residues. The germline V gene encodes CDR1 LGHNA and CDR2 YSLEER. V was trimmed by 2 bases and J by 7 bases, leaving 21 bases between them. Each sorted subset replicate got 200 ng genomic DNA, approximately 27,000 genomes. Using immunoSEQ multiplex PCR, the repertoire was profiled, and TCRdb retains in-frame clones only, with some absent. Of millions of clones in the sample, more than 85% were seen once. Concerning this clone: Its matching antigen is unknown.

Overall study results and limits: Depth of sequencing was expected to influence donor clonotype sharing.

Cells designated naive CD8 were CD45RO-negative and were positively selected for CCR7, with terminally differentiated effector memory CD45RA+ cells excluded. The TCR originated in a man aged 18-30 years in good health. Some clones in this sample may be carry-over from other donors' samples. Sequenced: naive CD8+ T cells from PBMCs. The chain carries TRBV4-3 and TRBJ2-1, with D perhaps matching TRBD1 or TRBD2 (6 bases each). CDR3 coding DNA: TGCGCCAGCAGCCAAAAATGGGGGGCGGGTCGTAAAAATGAGCAGTTCTTC. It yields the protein CASSQKWGAGRKNEQFF.